This record covers a single T cell receptor beta chain. Losses at the gene ends were 1 base for V and 4 bases for J; bases not matched to a gene: 5. CDR3 length equals 16 residues. Germline V gene lookup returns CDR1 MGHRA and CDR2 YSYEKL. The record originates from a study of blood T cell repertoires in COVID-19. Study-level information: The study drew acute and convalescent COVID-19 samples from the United States, Italy and Spain. Sources were T cells, B-cell-depleted T cells, or PBMCs; the material itself was cDNA or gDNA.

As handled by the study authors: From reference gene primer amplification, estimates of nucleated cell counts were derived. TCRdb's table, derived via immunoSEQ multiplex PCR, lists solely in-frame clones and lacks some. V and J calls and clone size are given by that table; D and trimming were obtained from the DNA. The data contain a few hundred thousand clones, over 70% of them singletons. Sequencing was carried out using peripheral blood. This clonotype was sampled from a woman aged 50 to 65 with acute or convalescent COVID-19. V and J are TRBV4-1 and TRBJ2-1, with 9 bases matching TRBD2. The DNA for the CDR3 is TGCGCCAGCAGCCAAGCGTTTCTAGCGGGGTACAATGAGCAGTTCTTC. Protein: CASSQAFLAGYNEQFF.